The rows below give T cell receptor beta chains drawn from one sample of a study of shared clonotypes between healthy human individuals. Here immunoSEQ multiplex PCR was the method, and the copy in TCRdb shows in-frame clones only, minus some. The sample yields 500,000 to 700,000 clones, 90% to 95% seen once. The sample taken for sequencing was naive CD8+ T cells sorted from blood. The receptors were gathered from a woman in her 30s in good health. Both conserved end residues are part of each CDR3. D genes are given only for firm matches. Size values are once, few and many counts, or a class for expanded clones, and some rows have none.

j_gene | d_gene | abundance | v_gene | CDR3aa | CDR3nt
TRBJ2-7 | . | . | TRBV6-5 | CASSYSSGSRSYEQYF | TGTGCCAGCAGTTACTCTTCGGGTAGCAGATCCTACGAGCAGTACTTC
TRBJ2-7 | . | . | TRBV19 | CASSTLRRDEQYF | TGTGCCAGTAGTACCCTTAGGAGGGACGAGCAGTACTTC
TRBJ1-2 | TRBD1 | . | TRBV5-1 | CASSSVTGKRGGYGYTF | TGCGCCAGCAGCTCGGTGACAGGGAAGAGGGGAGGCTATGGCTACACCTTC
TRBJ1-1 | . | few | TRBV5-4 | CASRGGAEAFF | TGTGCCAGCAGAGGGGGGGCTGAAGCTTTCTTT
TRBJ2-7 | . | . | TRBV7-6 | CASSSPGLNYEQYF | TGTGCCAGCAGCTCGCCGGGACTGAACTACGAGCAGTACTTC
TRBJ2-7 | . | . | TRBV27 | CASSFLNRGRIYEQYF | TGTGCCAGCAGTTTTCTGAACCGGGGGAGAATCTACGAGCAGTACTTC
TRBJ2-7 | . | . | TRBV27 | CASRPINSNYEQYF | TGTGCCAGCAGGCCTATAAATTCCAACTACGAGCAGTACTTC
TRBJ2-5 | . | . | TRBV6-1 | CASSTLGGAETQYF | TGTGCCAGCAGTACCTTGGGGGGCGCGGAGACCCAGTACTTC
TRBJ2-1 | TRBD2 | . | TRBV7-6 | CASSSGLASLDEQFF | TGTGCCAGCAGCTCGGGACTAGCGTCTCTCGATGAGCAGTTCTTC
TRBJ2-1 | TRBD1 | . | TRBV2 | CASSRSGTGPFF | TGTGCCAGCAGTCGCTCCGGGACAGGGCCGTTCTTC
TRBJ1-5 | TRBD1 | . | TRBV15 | CATGQGDEQPQHF | TGTGCCACTGGACAGGGGGACGAGCAGCCCCAGCATTTT
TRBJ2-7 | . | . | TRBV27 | CASSLSPGAYEQYF | TGTGCCAGCAGTTTAAGTCCGGGTGCGTACGAGCAGTACTTC
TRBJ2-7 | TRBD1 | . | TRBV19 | CASTSRDRDPYEQYF | TGTGCCAGCACGAGCCGGGACAGGGATCCCTACGAGCAGTACTTC
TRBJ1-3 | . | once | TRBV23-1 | CASISRGFFYSGNTIYF | TGCGCCAGCATTTCCCGGGGCTTCTTCTACTCTGGAAACACCATATATTTT
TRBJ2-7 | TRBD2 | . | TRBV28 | CASKRGNEQYF | TGTGCCAGCAAGCGGGGTAACGAGCAGTACTTC
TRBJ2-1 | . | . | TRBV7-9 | CASSLMGRVNEQFF | TGTGCCAGCAGCTTAATGGGTAGGGTCAATGAGCAGTTCTTC
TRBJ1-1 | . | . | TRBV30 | CAWRGLLNTEAFF | TGTGCCTGGAGGGGACTGTTGAACACTGAAGCTTTCTTT
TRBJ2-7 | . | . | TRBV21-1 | CASRTENEQYF | TGTGCCAGCAGGACGGAGAACGAGCAGTACTTC
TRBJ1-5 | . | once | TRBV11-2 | CASSPGGTYSNQPQHF | TGTGCCAGCAGCCCCGGCGGGACCTATAGCAATCAGCCCCAGCATTTT
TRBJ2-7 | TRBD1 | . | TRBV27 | CASRIGQGAYEQYF | TGTGCCAGCAGAATAGGACAGGGCGCCTACGAGCAGTACTTC
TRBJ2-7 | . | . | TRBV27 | CASRTYRASYEQYF | TGTGCCAGCAGAACTTACAGGGCCTCCTACGAGCAGTACTTC
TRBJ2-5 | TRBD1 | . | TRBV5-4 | CASSTEAGGQETQYF | TGTGCCAGCAGCACGGAGGCAGGGGGCCAAGAGACCCAGTACTTC
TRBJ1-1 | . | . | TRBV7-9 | CASSPNLGTEAFF | TGTGCCAGCAGCCCTAACCTGGGGACTGAAGCTTTCTTT
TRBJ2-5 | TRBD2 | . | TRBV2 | CASSQTSGSIETQYF | TGTGCCAGCAGCCAGACTAGCGGGTCGATAGAGACCCAGTACTTC